This T cell receptor (beta chain) comes out of a study of blood T cell repertoires in COVID-19. For the study at large: Nucleic acid was either cDNA or gDNA, and it came from T cells, B-cell-depleted T cells, or PBMCs.

The CDR3 covers 17 residues. The ends lost 1 base at V and 8 bases at J; junction bases unmatched: 11. The germline V gene encodes CDR1 LGHNA and CDR2 YNFKEQ. Authors' methods: For nucleated cells, counts were estimated from reference gene primer amplification. The protocol was immunoSEQ multiplex PCR, while the TCRdb copy is restricted to in-frame clones and leaves out a portion. V and J calls and clone size are as listed in that table; D and trimming were resolved from the DNA. The sample lists 150,000 to 180,000 clones, approximately 80% occurring once. This chain connects TRBV4-2 to TRBJ2-1, with 10 bases aligning to TRBD2. The TCR sequence derives from a woman aged 55-70 years with acute or convalescent COVID-19. The sequenced material came from peripheral blood. CDR3 loop: CASSQALSGGGIDEQFF. Here the CDR3 DNA reads TGTGCCAGCAGCCAAGCTTTGAGCGGGGGGGGGATCGATGAGCAGTTCTTC.